Below are 17 T cell receptor beta chains sequenced from a single sample in a study of metastatic and nonmetastatic thyroid tumors (TCRdb year 2020). None of the patients had been given any treatment before thyroid surgery. Preparation of the library involved PCR. The instrument given in TCRdb is Illumina HiSeq 4000. The public reads were quality trimmed at Q25 with fastp and then assembled into clones with MiXCR by TCRdb, keeping productive beta chains. The sample yields some 12,000 clones; roughly 33% were counted once. The ten largest account for about 12% of the sample. Specimen: tumor tissue. The receptors derive from a female donor with papillary thyroid cancer or a benign thyroid nodule (not recorded which). Some clones in this sample may be carry-over from other donors' samples.

The rearrangement joins TRBV7-8 to TRBJ1-5; D uncertain. This CDR3 comprises 17 residues. The V gene lost 1 base and the J gene lost 2 bases, with 15 bases spanning the gap. In germline, CDR1 is SGHVS, CDR2 FQNEAQ. The CDR3 is CASSLETPYQRNQPQHF. The CDR3, as DNA: TGTGCCAGCAGCTTAGAAACCCCCTATCAACGCAATCAGCCCCAGCATTTT.

The V gene is TRBV27, the J gene TRBJ2-1; TRBD1 aligns across 10 bases. The CDR3 runs to 14 residues. The germline gives CDR1 MNHEY, CDR2 SMNVEV (reference sequence). With 3 bases clipped from V and 8 bases from J, the junction kept 4 bases outside the gene matches. In nucleotides, the CDR3 is TGTGCCAGCAGTTTGATGGGACAGGGGTATGAGCAGTTCTTC. This gives the protein CASSLMGQGYEQFF.

This clone was counted many times. The chain is built from TRBV10-2 and TRBJ1-2; D is undetermined. The V end was cut by 7 bases, the J end by 7 bases, with 13 bases between. The germline V gene has CDR1 WSHSY and CDR2 SAAADI. This CDR3 has 12 residues. The CDR3 coding sequence is TGCGCCAGCACGGGCCAGTTTACTGGCTACACCTTC. It translates to CASTGQFTGYTF.

This clone appeared many times. The chain links TRBV11-1 to TRBJ1-5; TRBD1 matches 8 bases. J was trimmed by 2 bases and V by 5 bases; bases with no gene match: 17. This CDR3 contains 19 residues. The germline gives CDR1 SGHAT, CDR2 FQDESV (reference sequence). The CDR3 DNA is TGTGCCAGCAGCCTATGGACAGGGCATATAGGTATCGGCAATCAGCCCCAGCATTTT. As protein: CASSLWTGHIGIGNQPQHF.

This chain links TRBV27 with TRBJ2-7; 10 positions agree with TRBD2. The germline V gene has CDR1 MNHEY and CDR2 SMNVEV (reference sequence). The CDR3 totals 17 residues. Germline trimming cut 2 bases from V and 6 bases from J; bases unmatched to any gene: 13. The CDR3 loop is CASSLVGFSSGSGEQYF. The CDR3 nucleotides are TGTGCCAGCAGTTTAGTGGGGTTTTCTAGCGGGAGTGGCGAGCAGTACTTC.

V is TRBV9 and J is TRBJ2-5, with D maybe TRBD2 (7 bases). Germline V lookup: CDR1 SGDLS, CDR2 YYNGEE. CDR3 length: 14 residues. The V and J ends lost 2 bases and 4 bases respectively, with 12 bases between them. CDR3 DNA: TGTGCCAGCAGCGTTTGGGGAGGGGGAGAGACCCAGTACTTC. It codes for CASSVWGGGETQYF.

The rearrangement joins TRBV2 to TRBJ1-6, with D uncertain. V lost 4 bases to trimming and J lost 9 bases, with 13 bases between them. The germline CDR1 and CDR2 sequences are SNHLY and FYNNEI. The CDR3 spans 14 residues. The CDR3 DNA follows: TGTGCCAGCAGTGTGAGAGGGCTGGGTTCACCCCTCCACTTT. Amino acid sequence: CASSVRGLGSPLHF. The complete variable domain, with remaining parts taken from reference TRBV2 and TRBJ1-6, reads EPEVTQTPSHQVTQMGQEVILRCVPISNHLYFYWYRQILGQKVEFLVSFYNNEISEKSEIFDDQFSVERPDGSNFTLKIRSTKLEDSAMYFCASSVRGLGSPLHFGNGTRLTVT.

This chain connects TRBV11-2 to TRBJ2-7, with TRBD2 identical over 10 bases. J gave up 3 bases and V 6 bases, and 8 bases lay outside the gene matches. The CDR3 contains 15 residues. The germline V gene has CDR1 SGHAT and CDR2 FQNNGV. The CDR3 sequence: CASSPIGLADYEQYF. The CDR3 DNA reads TGTGCCAGCAGTCCCATCGGACTAGCGGACTACGAGCAGTACTTC.

This clone turned up a few times. Mismatch with germline at one junction end may stem from a read error. The chain joins TRBV6-5 to TRBJ2-7; maybe TRBD2 (6 bases). Per germline, CDR1 MNHEY and CDR2 SVGAGI. The CDR3 spans 14 residues. The CDR3: CASSLLLALYDQYF. CDR3 DNA sequence: TGTGCCAGCAGTTTGTTACTAGCCCTCTACGACCAGTACTTC.

The V and J genes are TRBV27 and TRBJ2-7, with TRBD2 identical over 7 bases. V shed 6 bases, J shed 0 bases, and the junction held 2 bases outside the gene matches. The CDR3 is 13 residues long. CDR1 and CDR2 (germline): MNHEY, SMNVEV (reference sequence). The CDR3, as DNA: TGTGCCAGCAGGGGAGGGGCCTCCTACGAGCAGTACTTC. It translates to CASRGGASYEQYF.

Turning to this clone: One end of the junction fails to match germline, which may point to a read error. V usage is TRBV9 and J usage is TRBJ2-2; D is possibly TRBD2 (5 bases). Germline V gives CDR1 SGDLS, CDR2 YYNGEE. This CDR3 region has 12 residues. This CDR3 is CASSVGAGDLFF. CDR3 DNA: TGTGCCAGCAGCGTAGGGGCCGGGGATCTGTTTTTT.

The chain recombines TRBV7-9 with TRBJ1-2; D might be TRBD1 (5 bases). The germline CDR1 and CDR2 sequences are SEHNR and FQNEAQ (reference sequence). Trimming stripped 5 bases from V and 6 bases from J, with 16 bases between. There are 14 residues in the CDR3. CDR3 amino acids: CASSPTVVGNGYTF. The CDR3, as DNA: TGTGCCAGCAGCCCGACAGTGGTCGGCAATGGCTACACCTTC.

This clone was seen more than once but under ten times. V usage is TRBV2 and J usage is TRBJ1-1, with D possibly matching TRBD1 (6 bases). Germline V gene sequence: CDR1 SNHLY, CDR2 FYNNEI. CDR3 length: 16 amino acids. Trimming cost V 4 bases and J 0 bases, with 15 bases left between them. CDR3 DNA sequence: TGTGCCAGCAGTGCCCGGGACACTGGACTGAACACTGAAGCTTTCTTT. Its protein is CASSARDTGLNTEAFF.

This clone is classed as medium-sized. This rearrangement joins TRBV6-4 to TRBJ1-1; D is unresolved. V lost 3 bases and J 1 base, leaving 6 bases between the germline ends. Germline V CDR1 and CDR2: MRHNA, SNTAGT. The CDR3 sequence is 13 residues long. CDR3: CASSEVANTEAFF. CDR3 nucleotide sequence: TGTGCCAGCAGTGAGGTAGCGAACACTGAAGCTTTCTTT.

Only a few counts were recorded for this clone. CDR3 in amino acids: CASSFRVETQYF. In nucleotides, the CDR3 is TGTGCCAGCAGTTTCCGAGTTGAGACCCAGTACTTC. V and J are TRBV12-3 or TRBV12-4 and TRBJ2-5; D remains ambiguous. The V end lost 3 bases, the J end lost 5 bases, and 7 bases lay between the germline ends. CDR3 size: 12 residues.

This clone was counted a few times. V usage is TRBV12-5 and J usage is TRBJ2-7, with 8 bases aligning to TRBD2. CDR1 and CDR2 (germline): LGHNT, FRNRAP. V lost 5 bases to trimming and J lost 3 bases; unmatched junction nucleotides: 12. The CDR3 is 16 amino acids. CDR3 sequence (DNA): TGTGCTAGTGGTAGCGGGAGCGGGGCGTTATTCTACGAGCAGTACTTC. Translated, it gives CASGSGSGALFYEQYF.

The rearrangement links TRBV18 to TRBJ2-7, with D maybe TRBD1 (6 bases). CDR1 is KGHSH, CDR2 LQKENI, per germline. The CDR3 spans 13 residues. V was shortened by 6 bases and J by 7 bases, with 16 bases between the two germline ends. The DNA of the CDR3 is TGTGCCAGCTCCACCGGGACACGTGGGGAGCAGTACTTC. Protein: CASSTGTRGEQYF.